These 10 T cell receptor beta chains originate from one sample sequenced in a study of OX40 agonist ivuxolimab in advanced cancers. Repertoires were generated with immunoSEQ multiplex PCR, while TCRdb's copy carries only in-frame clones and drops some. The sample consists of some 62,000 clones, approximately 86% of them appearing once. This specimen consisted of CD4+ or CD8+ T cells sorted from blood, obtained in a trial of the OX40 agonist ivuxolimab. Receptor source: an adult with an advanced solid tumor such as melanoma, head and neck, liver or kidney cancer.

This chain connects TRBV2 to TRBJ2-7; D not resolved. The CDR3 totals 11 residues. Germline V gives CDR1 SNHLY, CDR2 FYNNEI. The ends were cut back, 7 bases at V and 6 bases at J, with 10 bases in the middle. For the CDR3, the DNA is TGTGCCAGCATGGTTTATCCCGAGCAGTACTTC. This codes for CASMVYPEQYF.

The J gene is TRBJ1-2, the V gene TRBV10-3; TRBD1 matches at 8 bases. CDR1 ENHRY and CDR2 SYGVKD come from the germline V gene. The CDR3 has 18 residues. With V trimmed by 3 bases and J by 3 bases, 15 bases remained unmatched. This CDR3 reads CAISDNDRGTIKDYGYTF. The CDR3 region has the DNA TGTGCCATCAGTGACAACGACAGGGGCACCATTAAGGACTATGGCTACACCTTC.

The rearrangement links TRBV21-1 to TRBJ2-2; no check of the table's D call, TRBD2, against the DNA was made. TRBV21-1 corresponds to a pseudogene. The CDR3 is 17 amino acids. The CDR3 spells CASRRSERRDNTGELFF. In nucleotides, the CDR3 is TGTGCCAGCAGGAGGTCGGAGCGACGGGATAACACCGGGGAGCTGTTTTTT.

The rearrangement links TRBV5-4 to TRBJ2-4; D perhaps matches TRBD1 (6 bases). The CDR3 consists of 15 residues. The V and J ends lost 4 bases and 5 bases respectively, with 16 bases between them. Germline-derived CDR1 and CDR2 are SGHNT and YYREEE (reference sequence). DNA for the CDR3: TGTGCCAGCAGCCTAAATCAGGGGTTGGAAAACATTCAGTACTTC. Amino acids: CASSLNQGLENIQYF.

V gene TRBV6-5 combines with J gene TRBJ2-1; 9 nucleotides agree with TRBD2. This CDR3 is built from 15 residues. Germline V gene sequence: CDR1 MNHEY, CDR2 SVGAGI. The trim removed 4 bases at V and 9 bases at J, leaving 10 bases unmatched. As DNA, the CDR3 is TGTGCCAGCAGTTTCGCTAGCGGGGACGCCACTGAGCAGTTCTTC. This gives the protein CASSFASGDATEQFF.

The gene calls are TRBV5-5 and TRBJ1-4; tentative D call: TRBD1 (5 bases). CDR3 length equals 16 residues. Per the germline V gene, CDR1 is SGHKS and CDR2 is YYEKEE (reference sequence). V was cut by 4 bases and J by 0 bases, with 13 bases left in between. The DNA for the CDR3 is TGTGCCAGCAGCCCTGAGGGGCAGGCAACTAATGAAAAACTGTTTTTT. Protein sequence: CASSPEGQATNEKLFF.

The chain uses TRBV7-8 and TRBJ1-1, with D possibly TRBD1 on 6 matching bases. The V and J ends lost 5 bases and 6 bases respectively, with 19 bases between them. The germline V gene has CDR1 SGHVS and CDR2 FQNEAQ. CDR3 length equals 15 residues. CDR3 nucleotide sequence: TGTGCCAGCAGCCGAGGGGGGGGCCGATTCGCTGAAGCTTTCTTT. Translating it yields CASSRGGGRFAEAFF. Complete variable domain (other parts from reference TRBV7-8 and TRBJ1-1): GAGVSQSPRYKVAKRGQDVALRCDPISGHVSLFWYQQALGQGPEFLTYFQNEAQLDKSGLPSDRFFAERPEGSVSTLKIQRTQQEDSAVYLCASSRGGGRFAEAFFGQGTRLTVV.

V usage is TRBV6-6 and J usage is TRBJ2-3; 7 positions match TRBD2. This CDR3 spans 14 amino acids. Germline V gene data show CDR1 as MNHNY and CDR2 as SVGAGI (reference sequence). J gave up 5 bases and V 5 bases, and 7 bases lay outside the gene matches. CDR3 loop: CASSRGVAGDTQYF. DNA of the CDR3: TGTGCCAGCAGTCGAGGGGTAGCGGGAGATACGCAGTATTTT.

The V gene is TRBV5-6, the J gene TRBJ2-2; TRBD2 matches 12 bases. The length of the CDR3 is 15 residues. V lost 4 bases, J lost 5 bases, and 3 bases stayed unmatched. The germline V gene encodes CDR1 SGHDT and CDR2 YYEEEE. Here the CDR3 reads CASSGLAGGTGELFF. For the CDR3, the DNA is TGTGCCAGCAGCGGCCTAGCGGGAGGGACCGGGGAGCTGTTTTTT.

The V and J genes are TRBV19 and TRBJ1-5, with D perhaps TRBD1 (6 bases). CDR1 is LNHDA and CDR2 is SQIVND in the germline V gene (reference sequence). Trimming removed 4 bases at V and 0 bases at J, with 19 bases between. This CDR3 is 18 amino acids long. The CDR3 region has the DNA TGTGCCAGTAGTAGATCAGGGGTCAGGCTTTATAGCAATCAGCCCCAGCATTTT. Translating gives CASSRSGVRLYSNQPQHF. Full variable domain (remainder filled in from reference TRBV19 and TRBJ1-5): DGGITQSPKYLFRKEGQNVTLSCEQNLNHDAMYWYRQDPGQGLRLIYYSQIVNDFQKGDIAEGYSVSREKKESFPLTVTSAQKNPTAFYLCASSRSGVRLYSNQPQHFGDGTRLSIL.